This T cell receptor (beta chain) is drawn from a study of CD8 T cells in ankylosing spondylitis. Worth noting for this clonotype: Antigen specificity is unknown.

General study results and limits: Prior literature has documented some motif variants in synovial fluid and blood from reactive arthritis.

Via MiXCR, TCRdb re-called the 5' RACE reads, giving one row per CDR3 protein. The repertoire includes some 130,000 distinct CDR3 sequences, around 13% of them detected once, and 2.5% to 3% sits in the top ten. The CDR3 length is 15 residues. Germline lookup yields CDR1 SGHRS and CDR2 YFSETQ. V was pared by 5 bases and J by 5 bases, with 19 bases between. This receptor was identified in a female donor with ankylosing spondylitis or in good health (not recorded which). V and J are TRBV5-1 and TRBJ2-5; perhaps TRBD2 as D (6 bases). Sequenced sample: blood, either unsorted or a sorted T cell fraction (not recorded which). CDR3 nucleotides: TGCGCCAGCAGTAGCGGACTACACCAAAAGGAGACCCAGTACTTC. This codes for CASSSGLHQKETQYF.